A selection of T cell receptor beta chains follows, all from one sample in a study of PD-L1 blockade in urothelial cancer. Produced via immunoSEQ multiplex PCR; TCRdb's table is partial and in-frame only. The sample records 85,000 to 90,000 clones, 85% to 95% being singletons. The sequencing used PBMCs, collected around atezolizumab (anti-PD-L1) treatment. Receptors originate from a man in his 60s with urothelial cancer. Both conserved end residues are part of each CDR3. The D gene is left open where the match is weak. For some rows the clone size is stated as once, few or many, or as a class when expanded; others skip it.

v_call,j_call,clone_size,d_call,cdr3_aa,cdr3_nt
TRBV30,TRBJ2-7,NA,NA,CAWDDRFEGEQYF,TGTGCCTGGGATGACAGGTTTGAAGGCGAGCAGTACTTC
TRBV4-3,TRBJ2-1,NA,TRBD2,CASSQDRPRRGGSSSYNEQFF,TGCGCCAGCAGCCAAGATCGCCCTCGGCGGGGGGGCTCAAGTTCCTACAATGAGCAGTTCTTC
TRBV2,TRBJ2-2,NA,NA,CASSNYSPNTGELFF,TGTGCCAGCAGCAACTATAGCCCGAACACCGGGGAGCTGTTTTTT
TRBV21-1,TRBJ2-5,NA,NA,CASGRRKETQYF,TGTGCCAGCGGTCGGAGGAAAGAGACCCAGTACTTC
TRBV30,TRBJ2-7,NA,NA,CAWSQGYVYEQYF,TGTGCCTGGAGTCAGGGCTATGTCTACGAGCAGTACTTC
TRBV4-1,TRBJ1-1,NA,NA,CASSQDGRGTEAFF,TGCGCCAGCAGCCAAGATGGTCGGGGTACTGAAGCTTTCTTT
TRBV5-8,TRBJ2-7,few,NA,CASSFHRVRAYEQYF,TGTGCCAGCAGCTTTCACAGGGTGAGGGCCTACGAGCAGTACTTC
TRBV6-4,TRBJ1-2,NA,NA,CASTAVYGYTF,TGTGCCAGCACCGCAGTATATGGCTACACCTTC
TRBV11-2,TRBJ2-1,NA,TRBD2,CASSLTTSGSYEQFF,TGTGCCAGCAGCTTAACTACTAGCGGGAGCTATGAGCAGTTCTTC
TRBV2,TRBJ1-4,once,TRBD1,CASSGQGGNEKLFF,TGTGCCAGCAGTGGACAGGGAGGTAATGAAAAACTGTTTTTT
TRBV9,TRBJ2-7,NA,NA,CASSPSWRDYEQYF,TGTGCCAGCAGCCCCTCATGGCGGGACTACGAGCAGTACTTC
TRBV5-1,TRBJ2-1,NA,TRBD2,CASSSLPGLPRTYNEQFF,TGCGCCAGCAGCTCCCTCCCGGGACTACCTCGGACCTACAATGAGCAGTTCTTC
TRBV15,TRBJ2-7,NA,NA,CATSRDEFYEQYF,TGTGCCACCAGCAGAGACGAGTTCTACGAGCAGTACTTC
TRBV27,TRBJ1-5,NA,TRBD1,CASSPQGPNSNQPQHF,TGTGCCAGCAGCCCACAGGGGCCAAATAGCAATCAGCCCCAGCATTTT
TRBV5-1,TRBJ2-5,NA,NA,CASSLGGSSGSETQYF,TGCGCCAGCAGCCTGGGGGGTAGCTCGGGGTCAGAGACCCAGTACTTC
TRBV11-2,TRBJ2-5,NA,NA,CASSPLTLRGPGETQYF,TGTGCCAGCAGCCCCTTAACATTGCGGGGGCCAGGGGAGACCCAGTACTTC
TRBV5-8,TRBJ2-7,NA,TRBD1,CASSFRQGANYEQYF,TGTGCCAGCAGCTTCCGACAGGGGGCGAACTACGAGCAGTACTTC
TRBV9,TRBJ1-5,NA,NA,CASSVDQNQPQHF,TGTGCCAGCAGCGTAGATCAAAATCAGCCCCAGCATTTT
TRBV18,TRBJ1-5,NA,NA,CASSTVDSNQPQHF,TGTGCCAGCTCGACAGTAGATAGCAATCAGCCCCAGCATTTT
TRBV7-2,TRBJ2-1,NA,TRBD2,CASSSGGNEQFF,TGTGCCAGCAGCTCCGGGGGGAATGAGCAGTTCTTC
TRBV19,TRBJ2-7,NA,TRBD2,CASSTHRRERTYEQYF,TGTGCCAGTAGTACTCATAGGCGGGAGAGGACCTACGAGCAGTACTTC
TRBV25-1,TRBJ2-6,NA,NA,CASRMTAGANVLTF,TGTGCCAGCAGGATGACAGCTGGGGCCAACGTCCTGACTTTC
TRBV18,TRBJ2-5,NA,NA,CASSPPGLQGETQYF,TGTGCCAGCTCACCACCGGGACTACAGGGAGAGACCCAGTACTTC
TRBV11-1,TRBJ2-5,NA,NA,CASSLGRGRGETQYF,TGTGCCAGCAGCTTAGGAAGGGGGAGGGGAGAGACCCAGTACTTC